The T cell receptor (beta chain) under discussion was sequenced for a study of cytotoxic CD8 clonotypes in ibrutinib-treated CLL. The table came from immunoSEQ multiplex PCR; TCRdb's copy has only in-frame clones and leaves some out. The data contain approximately 280,000 clones, around 76% of them seen just once; the ten biggest clones take up about 6%. CDR1 and CDR2 from the germline V gene are KGHSH and LQKENI. This CDR3 has 16 amino acids. V was cut by 3 bases and J by 1 base, with 16 bases left in between. This clone was observed once. Cryopreserved PBMCs provided around 2 micrograms of genomic DNA for the TCR beta libraries.

The input for sequencing was PBMCs, taken at disease progression, from a patient treated with ibrutinib. The TCR originated in a human donor with chronic lymphocytic leukemia. The chain has TRBV18 and TRBJ2-7, with D hard to call. CDR3 nucleotide sequence: TGTGCCAGCTCACCCAGGCCATTCGTGGGTTCCTACGAGCAGTACTTC. It specifies CASSPRPFVGSYEQYF.